This T cell receptor (beta chain) was identified in a study of T cell changes during pregnancy in multiple sclerosis. The germline gives CDR1 MNHNS, CDR2 SASEGT. This CDR3 is built from 16 residues. Germline trimming cut 4 bases from V and 3 bases from J; bases unmatched to any gene: 5. Sequencing used immunoSEQ multiplex PCR; TCRdb keeps in-frame clones, though not all of them. The table records 20,000 to 30,000 clones, 88% of them present only once. The material was CD4+ T cells from peripheral blood mononuclear cells, obtained in the first trimester of pregnancy. V and J are TRBV6-1 and TRBJ1-5; TRBD1 matches 11 bases. This TCR was recovered from a female donor in good health, enrolled as a control in a pregnancy study. The CDR3 DNA reads as TGTGCCAGCAGTGTTCAGGGACAGGGGGTCAATCAGCCCCAGCATTTT. It translates to CASSVQGQGVNQPQHF.